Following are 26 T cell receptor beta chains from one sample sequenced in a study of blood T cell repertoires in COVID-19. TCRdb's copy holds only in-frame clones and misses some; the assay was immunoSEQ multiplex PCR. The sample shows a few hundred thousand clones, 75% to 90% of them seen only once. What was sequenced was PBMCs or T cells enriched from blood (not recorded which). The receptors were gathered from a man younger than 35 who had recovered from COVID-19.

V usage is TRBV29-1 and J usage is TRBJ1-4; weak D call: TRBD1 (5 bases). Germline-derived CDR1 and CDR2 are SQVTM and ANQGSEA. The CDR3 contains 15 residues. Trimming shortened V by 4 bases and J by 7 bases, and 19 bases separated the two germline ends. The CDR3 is CSVGSRAGRVEKLFF. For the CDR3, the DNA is TGCAGCGTTGGTTCCCGGGCAGGGAGGGTTGAAAAACTGTTTTTT.

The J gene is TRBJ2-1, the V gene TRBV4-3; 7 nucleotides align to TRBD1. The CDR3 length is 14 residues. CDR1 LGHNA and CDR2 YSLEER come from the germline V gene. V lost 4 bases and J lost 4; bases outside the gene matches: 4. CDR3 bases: TGCGCCAGCAGCCCCGGACAGGTATACAATGAGCAGTTCTTC. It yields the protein CASSPGQVYNEQFF.

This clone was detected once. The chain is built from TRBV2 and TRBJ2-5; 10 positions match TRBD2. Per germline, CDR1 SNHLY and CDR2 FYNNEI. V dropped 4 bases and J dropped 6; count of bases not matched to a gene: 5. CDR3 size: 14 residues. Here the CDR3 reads CASSGGTSVQTQYF. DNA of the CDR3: TGTGCCAGCAGTGGGGGGACTAGCGTGCAGACCCAGTACTTC.

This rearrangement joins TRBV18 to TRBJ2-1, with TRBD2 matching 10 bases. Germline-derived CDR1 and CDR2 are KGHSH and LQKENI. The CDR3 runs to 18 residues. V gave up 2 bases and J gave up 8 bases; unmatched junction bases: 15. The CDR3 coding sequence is TGTGCCAGCTCACCAACTCGAACCGGGACTAGCGTGGAGGATGAGCAGTTCTTC. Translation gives CASSPTRTGTSVEDEQFF.

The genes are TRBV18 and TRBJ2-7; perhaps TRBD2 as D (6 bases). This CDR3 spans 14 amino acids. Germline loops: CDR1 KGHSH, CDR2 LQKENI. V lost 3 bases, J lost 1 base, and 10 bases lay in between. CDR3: CASSPGGSSYEQYF. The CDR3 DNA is TGTGCCAGCTCACCCGGGGGATCATCCTACGAGCAGTACTTC.

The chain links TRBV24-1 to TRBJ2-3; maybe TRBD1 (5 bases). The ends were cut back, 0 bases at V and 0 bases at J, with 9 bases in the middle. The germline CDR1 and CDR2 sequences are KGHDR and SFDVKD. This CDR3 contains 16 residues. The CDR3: CATSDLDSTSTDTQYF. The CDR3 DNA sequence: TGTGCCACCAGTGATTTGGACAGCACTAGCACAGATACGCAGTATTTT.

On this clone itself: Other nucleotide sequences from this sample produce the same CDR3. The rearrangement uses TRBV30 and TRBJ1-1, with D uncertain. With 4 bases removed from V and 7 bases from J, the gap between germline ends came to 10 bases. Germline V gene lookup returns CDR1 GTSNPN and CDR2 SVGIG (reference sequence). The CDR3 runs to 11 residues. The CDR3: CAWNSGSEAFF. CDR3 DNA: TGTGCCTGGAATTCAGGCAGTGAAGCTTTCTTT. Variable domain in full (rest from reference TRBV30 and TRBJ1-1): SQTIHQWPATLVQPVGSPLSLECTVEGTSNPNLYWYRQAAGRGLQLLFYSVGIGQISSEVPQNLSASRPQDRQFILSSKKLLLSDSGFYLCAWNSGSEAFFGQGTRLTVV.

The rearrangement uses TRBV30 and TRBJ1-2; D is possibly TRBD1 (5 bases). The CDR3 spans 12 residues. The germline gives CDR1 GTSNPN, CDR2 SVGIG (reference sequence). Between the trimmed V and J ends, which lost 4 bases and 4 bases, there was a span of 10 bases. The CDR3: CAWTGGGYGYTF. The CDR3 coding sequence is TGTGCCTGGACGGGGGGGGGCTATGGCTACACCTTC.

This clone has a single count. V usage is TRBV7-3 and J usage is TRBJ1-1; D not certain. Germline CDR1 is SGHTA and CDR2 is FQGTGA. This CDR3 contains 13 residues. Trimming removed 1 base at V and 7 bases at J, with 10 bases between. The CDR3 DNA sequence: TGTGCCAGCAGCTTAAGGGCAGCAGATGAAGCTTTCTTT. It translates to CASSLRAADEAFF.

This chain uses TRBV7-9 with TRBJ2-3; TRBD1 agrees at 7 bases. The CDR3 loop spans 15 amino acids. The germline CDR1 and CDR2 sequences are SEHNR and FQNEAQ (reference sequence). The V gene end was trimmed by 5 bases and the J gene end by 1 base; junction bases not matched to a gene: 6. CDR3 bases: TGTGCCAGCAGCCTTGGGCAGGGGGGCACAGATACGCAGTATTTT. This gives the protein CASSLGQGGTDTQYF.

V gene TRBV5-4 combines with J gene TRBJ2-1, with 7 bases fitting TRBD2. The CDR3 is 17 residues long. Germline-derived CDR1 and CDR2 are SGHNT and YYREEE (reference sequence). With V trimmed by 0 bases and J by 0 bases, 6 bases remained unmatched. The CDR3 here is CASSLGSSGSSYNEQFF. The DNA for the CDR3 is TGTGCCAGCAGCTTGGGGTCTAGCGGTAGCTCCTACAATGAGCAGTTCTTC.

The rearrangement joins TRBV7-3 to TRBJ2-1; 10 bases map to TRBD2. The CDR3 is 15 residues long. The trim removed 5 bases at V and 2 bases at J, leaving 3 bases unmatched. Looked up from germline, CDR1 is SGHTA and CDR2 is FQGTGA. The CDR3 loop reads CASSRSGGAYNEQFF. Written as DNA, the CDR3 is TGTGCCAGCAGCCGAAGCGGGGGGGCCTACAATGAGCAGTTCTTC.

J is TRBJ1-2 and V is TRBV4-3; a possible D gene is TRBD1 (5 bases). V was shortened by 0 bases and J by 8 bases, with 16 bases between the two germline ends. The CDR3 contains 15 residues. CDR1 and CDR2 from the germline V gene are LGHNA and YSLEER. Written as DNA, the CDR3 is TGCGCCAGCAGCCAAGATAGCGGGGCAGGGCGAGGCTACACCTTC. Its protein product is CASSQDSGAGRGYTF.

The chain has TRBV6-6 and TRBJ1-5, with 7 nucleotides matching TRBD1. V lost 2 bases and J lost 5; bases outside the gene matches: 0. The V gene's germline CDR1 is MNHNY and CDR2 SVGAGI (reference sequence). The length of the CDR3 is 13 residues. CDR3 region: CASSYDRDQPQHF. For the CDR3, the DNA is TGTGCCAGCAGTTACGACAGGGATCAGCCCCAGCATTTT.

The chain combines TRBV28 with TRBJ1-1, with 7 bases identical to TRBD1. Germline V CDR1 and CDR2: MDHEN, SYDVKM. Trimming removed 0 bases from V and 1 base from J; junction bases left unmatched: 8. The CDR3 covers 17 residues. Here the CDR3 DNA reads TGTGCCAGCAGTTTATGGGGCTTGGGACAGAGGAACACTGAAGCTTTCTTT. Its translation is CASSLWGLGQRNTEAFF.

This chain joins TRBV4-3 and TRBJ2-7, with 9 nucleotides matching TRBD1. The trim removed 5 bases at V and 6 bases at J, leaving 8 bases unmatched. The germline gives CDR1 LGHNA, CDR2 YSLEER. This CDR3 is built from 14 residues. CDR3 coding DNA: TGCGCCAGCAGCACCGGGACAGGGAGTTTCGAGCAGTACTTC. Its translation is CASSTGTGSFEQYF.

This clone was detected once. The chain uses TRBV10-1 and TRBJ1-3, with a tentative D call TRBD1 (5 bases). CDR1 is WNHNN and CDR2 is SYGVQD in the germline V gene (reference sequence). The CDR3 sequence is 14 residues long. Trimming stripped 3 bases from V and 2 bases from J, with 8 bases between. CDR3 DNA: TGCGCCAGCAGTGAATCGGGGGCTGGAAACACCATATATTTT. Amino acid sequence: CASSESGAGNTIYF.

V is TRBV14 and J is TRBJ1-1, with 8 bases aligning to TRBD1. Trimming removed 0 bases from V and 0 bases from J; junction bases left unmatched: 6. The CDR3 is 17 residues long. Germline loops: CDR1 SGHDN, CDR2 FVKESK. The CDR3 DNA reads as TGTGCCAGCAGCCAAGACAGGGGGCCACTGGTGAACACTGAAGCTTTCTTT. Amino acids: CASSQDRGPLVNTEAFF.

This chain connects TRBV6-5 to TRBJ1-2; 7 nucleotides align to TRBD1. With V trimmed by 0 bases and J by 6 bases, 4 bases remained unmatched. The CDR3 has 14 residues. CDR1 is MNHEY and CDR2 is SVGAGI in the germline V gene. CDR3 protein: CASSYSTGFNGYTF. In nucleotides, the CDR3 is TGTGCCAGCAGTTACTCGACAGGGTTTAATGGCTACACCTTC.

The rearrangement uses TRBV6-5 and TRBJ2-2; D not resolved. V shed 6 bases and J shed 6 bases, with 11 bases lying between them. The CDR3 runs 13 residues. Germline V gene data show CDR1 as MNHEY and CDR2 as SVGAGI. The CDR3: CASSLNLAGELFF. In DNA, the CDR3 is TGTGCCAGCAGCCTTAACTTGGCCGGGGAGCTGTTTTTT.

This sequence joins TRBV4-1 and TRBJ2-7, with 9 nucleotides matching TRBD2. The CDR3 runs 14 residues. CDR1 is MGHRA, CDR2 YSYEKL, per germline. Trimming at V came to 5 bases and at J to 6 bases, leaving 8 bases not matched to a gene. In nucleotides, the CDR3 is TGCGCCAGCAGCTCCAAAGGGACTAGCTCCGAGCAGTACTTC. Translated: CASSSKGTSSEQYF.

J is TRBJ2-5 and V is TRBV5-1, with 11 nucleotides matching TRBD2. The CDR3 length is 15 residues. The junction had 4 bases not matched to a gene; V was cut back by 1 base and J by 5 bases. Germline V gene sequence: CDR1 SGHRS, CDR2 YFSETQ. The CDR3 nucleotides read TGCGCCAGCAGCTTGACTAGCGGGGGCGGGGAGACCCAGTACTTC. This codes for CASSLTSGGGETQYF.

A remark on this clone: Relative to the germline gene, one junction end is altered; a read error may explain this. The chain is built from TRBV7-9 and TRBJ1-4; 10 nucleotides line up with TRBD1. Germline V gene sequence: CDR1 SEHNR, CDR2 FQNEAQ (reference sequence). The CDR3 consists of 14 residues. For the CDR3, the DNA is TGTGCCAGCAGTTTAGCAGGGGACAGGGGAAAACTGTTTTTT. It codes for CASSLAGDRGKLFF.

CDR3 nucleotides: TGTGCCAGCGCCTTTAGGGGGAGCGGGAATGCCTACGAGCAGTACTTC. This sequence encodes CASAFRGSGNAYEQYF. This rearrangement joins TRBV11-1 to TRBJ2-7, with D perhaps matching TRBD2 (7 bases). The CDR3 consists of 16 residues. Trimming shortened V by 8 bases and J by 2 bases, and 22 bases separated the two germline ends. Germline assignment: CDR1 SGHAT and CDR2 FQDESV (reference sequence).

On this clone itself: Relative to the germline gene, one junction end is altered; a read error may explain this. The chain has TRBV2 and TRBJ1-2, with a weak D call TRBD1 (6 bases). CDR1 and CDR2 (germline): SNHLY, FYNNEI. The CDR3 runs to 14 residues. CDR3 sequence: CASTPGQVNSGYTF. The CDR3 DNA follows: TGTGCCAGCACCCCGGGACAAGTAAACTCTGGCTACACCTTC.

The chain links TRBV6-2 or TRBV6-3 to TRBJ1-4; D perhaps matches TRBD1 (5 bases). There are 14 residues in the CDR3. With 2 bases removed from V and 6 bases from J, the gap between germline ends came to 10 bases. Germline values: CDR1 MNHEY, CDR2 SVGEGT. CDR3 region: CASSYRGEDEKLFF. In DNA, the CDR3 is TGTGCCAGCAGTTACCGGGGGGAAGATGAAAAACTGTTTTTT.